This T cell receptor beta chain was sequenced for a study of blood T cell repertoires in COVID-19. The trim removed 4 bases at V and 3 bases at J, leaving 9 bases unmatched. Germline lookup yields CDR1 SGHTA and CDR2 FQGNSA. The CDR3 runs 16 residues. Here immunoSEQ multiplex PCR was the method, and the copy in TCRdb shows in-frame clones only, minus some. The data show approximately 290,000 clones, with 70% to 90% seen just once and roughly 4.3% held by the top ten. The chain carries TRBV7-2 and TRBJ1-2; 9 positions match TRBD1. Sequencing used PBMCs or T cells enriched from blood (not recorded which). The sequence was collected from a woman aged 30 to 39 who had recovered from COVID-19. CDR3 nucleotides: TGTGCCAGCAGCTCCACTCCCGGGACAGGGCACTATGGCTACACCTTC. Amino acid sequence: CASSSTPGTGHYGYTF.